This T cell receptor (beta chain) was recorded in a study of T cell changes during pregnancy in multiple sclerosis. The CDR3 loop spans 12 amino acids. From germline, CDR1 is SNHLY and CDR2 FYNNEI. V was pared by 3 bases and J by 8 bases, with 8 bases between. Sequenced by immunoSEQ multiplex PCR; TCRdb stores in-frame clones only, minus some. The repertoire includes around 57,000 clones, roughly 87% of them detected once, and 5.5% to 7% sits in the top ten. This sample comprised peripheral blood, obtained in the third trimester of pregnancy. This TCR was recovered from a female donor in good health, enrolled as a control in a pregnancy study. The genes are TRBV2 and TRBJ1-3; TRBD1 might be the D (6 bases). The CDR3 sequence: CASSEDRHTIYF. As DNA, the CDR3 is TGTGCCAGCAGTGAGGACAGACACACCATATATTTT.